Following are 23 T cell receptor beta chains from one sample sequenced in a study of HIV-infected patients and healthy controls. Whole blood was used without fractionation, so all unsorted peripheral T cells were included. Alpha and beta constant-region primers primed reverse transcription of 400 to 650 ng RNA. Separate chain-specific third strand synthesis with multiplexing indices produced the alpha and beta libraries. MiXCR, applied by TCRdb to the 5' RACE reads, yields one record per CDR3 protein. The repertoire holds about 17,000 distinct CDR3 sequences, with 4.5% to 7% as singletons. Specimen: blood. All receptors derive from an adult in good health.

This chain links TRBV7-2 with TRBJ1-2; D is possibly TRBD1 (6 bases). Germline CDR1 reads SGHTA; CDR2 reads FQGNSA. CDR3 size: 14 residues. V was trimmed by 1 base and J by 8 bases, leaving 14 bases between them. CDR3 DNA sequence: TGTGCCAGCAGCTTAGAGGTTCAGGGGCAGGGCTACACCTTC. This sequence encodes CASSLEVQGQGYTF. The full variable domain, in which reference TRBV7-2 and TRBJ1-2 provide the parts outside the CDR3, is GAGVSQSPSNKVTEKGKDVELRCDPISGHTALYWYRQSLGQGLEFLIYFQGNSAPDKSGLPSDRFSAERTGGSVSTLTIQRTQQEDSAVYLCASSLEVQGQGYTFGSGTRLTVV.

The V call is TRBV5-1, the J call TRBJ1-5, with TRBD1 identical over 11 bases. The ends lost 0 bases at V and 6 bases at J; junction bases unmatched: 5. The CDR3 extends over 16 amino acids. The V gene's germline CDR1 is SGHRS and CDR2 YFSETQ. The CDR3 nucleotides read TGCGCCAGCAGCTTGGAGGGACAGGGGGACGGTCAGCCCCAGCATTTT. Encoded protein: CASSLEGQGDGQPQHF.

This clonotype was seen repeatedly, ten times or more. In DNA, the CDR3 is TGCAGTGCTTGGGGACCGGGACTAGCGGGGGAGAGCTCCTACGAGCAGTACTTC. Translating gives CSAWGPGLAGESSYEQYF. This chain uses TRBV20-1 with TRBJ2-7, with 14 positions matching TRBD2. This CDR3 is 18 amino acids long. The junction had 12 bases not matched to a gene; V was cut back by 5 bases and J by 0 bases. Germline CDR1 and CDR2: DFQATT and SNEGSKA (reference sequence).

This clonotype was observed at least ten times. Here the CDR3 reads CASSLAGAQETQYF. The CDR3 coding sequence is TGTGCCAGCAGTTTGGCAGGGGCACAAGAGACCCAGTACTTC. This chain connects TRBV28 to TRBJ2-5, with D perhaps matching TRBD1 (6 bases). V lost 3 bases and J 2 bases, leaving 10 bases between the germline ends. CDR1 is MDHEN, CDR2 SYDVKM, per germline. The CDR3 spans 14 residues.

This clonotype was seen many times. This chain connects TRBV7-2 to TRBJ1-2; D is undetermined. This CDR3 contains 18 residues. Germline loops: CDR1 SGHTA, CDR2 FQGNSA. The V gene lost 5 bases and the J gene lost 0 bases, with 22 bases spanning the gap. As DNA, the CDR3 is TGTGCCAGCAGCGGATCGAACCTGCGCTTCACTTCTAACTATGGCTACACCTTC. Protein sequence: CASSGSNLRFTSNYGYTF.

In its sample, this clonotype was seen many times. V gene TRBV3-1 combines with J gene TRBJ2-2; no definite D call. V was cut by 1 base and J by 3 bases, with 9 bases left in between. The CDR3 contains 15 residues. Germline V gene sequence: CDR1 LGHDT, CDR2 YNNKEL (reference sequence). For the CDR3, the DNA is TGTGCCAGCAGCCAAGCGAGGTCCCACACCGGGGAGCTGTTTTTT. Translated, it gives CASSQARSHTGELFF.

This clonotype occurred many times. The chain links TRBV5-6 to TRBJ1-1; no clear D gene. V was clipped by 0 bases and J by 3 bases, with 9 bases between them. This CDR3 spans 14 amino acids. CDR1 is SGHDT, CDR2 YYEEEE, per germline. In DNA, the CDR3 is TGTGCCAGCAGCTTGGTCCCCCAGGACACTGAAGCTTTCTTT. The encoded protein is CASSLVPQDTEAFF.

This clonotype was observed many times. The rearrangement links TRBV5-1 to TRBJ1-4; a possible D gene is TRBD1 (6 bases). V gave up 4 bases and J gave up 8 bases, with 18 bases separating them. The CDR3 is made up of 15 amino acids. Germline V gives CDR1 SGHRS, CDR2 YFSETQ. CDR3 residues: CASSPYGGRDEKLFF. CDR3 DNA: TGCGCCAGCAGCCCATACGGGGGGCGGGACGAAAAACTGTTTTTT. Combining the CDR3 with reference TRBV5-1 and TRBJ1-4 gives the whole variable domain KAGVTQTPRYLIKTRGQQVTLSCSPISGHRSVSWYQQTPGQGLQFLFEYFSETQRNKGNFPGRFSGRQFSNSRSEMNVSTLELGDSALYLCASSPYGGRDEKLFFGSGTQLSVL.

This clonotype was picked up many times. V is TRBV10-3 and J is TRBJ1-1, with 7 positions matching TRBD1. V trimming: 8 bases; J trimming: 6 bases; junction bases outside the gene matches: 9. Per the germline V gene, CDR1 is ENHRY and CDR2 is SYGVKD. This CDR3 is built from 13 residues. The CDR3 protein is CAIQEGAVSEAFF. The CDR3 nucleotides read TGTGCCATCCAGGAGGGGGCTGTCTCTGAAGCTTTCTTT.

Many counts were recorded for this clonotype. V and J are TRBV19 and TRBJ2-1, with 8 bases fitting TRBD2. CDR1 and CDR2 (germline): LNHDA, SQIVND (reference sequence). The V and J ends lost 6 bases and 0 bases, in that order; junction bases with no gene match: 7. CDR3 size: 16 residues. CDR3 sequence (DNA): TGTGCCAGTAGGGAAATCGGGGGGGGCTCCTACAATGAGCAGTTCTTC. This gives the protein CASREIGGGSYNEQFF. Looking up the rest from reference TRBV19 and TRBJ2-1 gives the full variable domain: DGGITQSPKYLFRKEGQNVTLSCEQNLNHDAMYWYRQDPGQGLRLIYYSQIVNDFQKGDIAEGYSVSREKKESFPLTVTSAQKNPTAFYLCASREIGGGSYNEQFFGPGTRLTVL.

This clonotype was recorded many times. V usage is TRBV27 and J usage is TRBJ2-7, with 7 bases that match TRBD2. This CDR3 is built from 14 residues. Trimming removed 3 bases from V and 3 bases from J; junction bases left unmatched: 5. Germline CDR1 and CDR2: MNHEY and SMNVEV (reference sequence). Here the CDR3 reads CASSLRGRDYEQYF. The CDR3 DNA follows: TGTGCCAGCAGTTTGCGGGGGAGGGACTACGAGCAGTACTTC.

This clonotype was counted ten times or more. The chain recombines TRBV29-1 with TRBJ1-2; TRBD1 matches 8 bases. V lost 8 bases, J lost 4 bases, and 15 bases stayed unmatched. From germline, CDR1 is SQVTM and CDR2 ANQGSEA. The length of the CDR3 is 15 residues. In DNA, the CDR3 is TGCAGCCCCGATCCCCCGGACAGGGCAGGCTATGGCTACACCTTC. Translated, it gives CSPDPPDRAGYGYTF.

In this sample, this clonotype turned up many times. This chain's CDR3 is CASSPLTGMGYTF. The CDR3 nucleotides are TGTGCCAGCAGTCCCCTGACAGGGATGGGCTACACCTTC. The chain recombines TRBV12-3 or TRBV12-4 with TRBJ1-2, with 7 nucleotides matching TRBD1. The CDR3 is 13 residues long. V lost 5 bases to trimming and J lost 8 bases; unmatched junction nucleotides: 8.

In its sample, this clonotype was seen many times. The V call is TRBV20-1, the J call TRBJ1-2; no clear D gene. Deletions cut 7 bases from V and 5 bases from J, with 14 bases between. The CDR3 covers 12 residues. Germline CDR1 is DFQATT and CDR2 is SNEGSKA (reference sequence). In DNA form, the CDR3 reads TGCAGTGTTCAGCGGGGTAGATATGGCTACACCTTC. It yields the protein CSVQRGRYGYTF.

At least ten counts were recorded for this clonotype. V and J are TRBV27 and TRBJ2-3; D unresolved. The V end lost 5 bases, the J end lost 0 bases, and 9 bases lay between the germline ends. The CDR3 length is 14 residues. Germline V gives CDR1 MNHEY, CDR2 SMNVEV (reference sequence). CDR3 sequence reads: CASSPYPSTDTQYF. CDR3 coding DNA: TGTGCCAGCAGTCCTTACCCAAGCACAGATACGCAGTATTTT.

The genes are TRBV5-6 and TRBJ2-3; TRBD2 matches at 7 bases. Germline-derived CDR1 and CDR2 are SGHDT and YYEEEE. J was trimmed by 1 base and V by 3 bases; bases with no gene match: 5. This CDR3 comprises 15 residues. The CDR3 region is CASSYGGRGTDTQYF. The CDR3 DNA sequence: TGTGCCAGCAGCTACGGGGGGAGGGGCACAGATACGCAGTATTTT.

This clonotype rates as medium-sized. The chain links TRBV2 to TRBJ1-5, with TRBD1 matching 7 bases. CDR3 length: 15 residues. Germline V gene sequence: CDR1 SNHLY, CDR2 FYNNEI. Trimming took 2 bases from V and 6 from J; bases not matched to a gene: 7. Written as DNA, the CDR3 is TGTGCCAGCAGTGAACAAGTTGCAGGGGGTCAGCCCCAGCATTTT. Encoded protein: CASSEQVAGGQPQHF.

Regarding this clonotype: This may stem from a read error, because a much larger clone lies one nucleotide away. DNA of the CDR3: TGTGTCAGCAGCGCACGACAGGGAGGCACTGAAGCTTTCTTT. Amino acid sequence: CVSSARQGGTEAFF. This rearrangement joins TRBV5-4 to TRBJ1-1; 7 nucleotides agree with TRBD1. The CDR3 sequence is 14 residues long. From germline, CDR1 is SGHNT and CDR2 YYREEE (reference sequence).

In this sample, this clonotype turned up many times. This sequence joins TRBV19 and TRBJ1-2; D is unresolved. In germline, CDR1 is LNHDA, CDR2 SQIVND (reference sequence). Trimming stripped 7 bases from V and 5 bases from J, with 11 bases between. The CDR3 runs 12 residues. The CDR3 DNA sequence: TGTGCCAGTAAGTCGGCGTCTTATGGCTACACCTTC. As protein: CASKSASYGYTF.

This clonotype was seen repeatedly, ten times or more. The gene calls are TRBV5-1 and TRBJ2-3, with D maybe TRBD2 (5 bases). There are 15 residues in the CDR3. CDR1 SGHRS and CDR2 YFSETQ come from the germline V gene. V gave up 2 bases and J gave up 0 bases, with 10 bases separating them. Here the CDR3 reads CASSFGGPSTDTQYF. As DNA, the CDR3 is TGCGCCAGCAGCTTTGGCGGGCCTAGCACAGATACGCAGTATTTT.

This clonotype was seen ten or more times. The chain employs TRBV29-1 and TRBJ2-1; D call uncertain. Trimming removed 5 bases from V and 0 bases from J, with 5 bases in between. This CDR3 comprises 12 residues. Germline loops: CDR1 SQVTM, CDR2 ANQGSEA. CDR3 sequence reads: CSVYDSYNEQFF. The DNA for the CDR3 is TGCAGCGTTTACGACTCCTACAATGAGCAGTTCTTC.

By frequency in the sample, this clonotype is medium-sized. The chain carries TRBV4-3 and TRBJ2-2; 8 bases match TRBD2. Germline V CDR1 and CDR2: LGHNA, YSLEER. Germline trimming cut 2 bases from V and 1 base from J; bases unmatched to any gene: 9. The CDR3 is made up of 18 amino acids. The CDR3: CASSQNTLADWNTGELFF. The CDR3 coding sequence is TGCGCCAGCAGCCAAAACACACTAGCGGACTGGAACACCGGGGAGCTGTTTTTT.

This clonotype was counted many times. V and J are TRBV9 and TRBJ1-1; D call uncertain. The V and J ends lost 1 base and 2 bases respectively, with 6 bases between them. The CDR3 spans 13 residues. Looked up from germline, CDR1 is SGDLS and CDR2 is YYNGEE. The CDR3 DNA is TGTGCCAGCAGCGTATCGTCCAACACTGAAGCTTTCTTT. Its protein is CASSVSSNTEAFF.